One sample yielded the 14 T cell receptor beta chains listed below, sequenced in a study of T cell responses to AZD1222 COVID-19 vaccine. Profiled with immunoSEQ multiplex PCR; TCRdb holds only in-frame clones, not every one. The table records tens of thousands of clones, approximately 92% of them present only once. The sample here was peripheral blood, taken 28 days after the second AZD1222 dose. The receptors derive from an adult who received the AZD1222 COVID-19 vaccine.

This sequence joins TRBV2 and TRBJ1-6; D gene uncertain. CDR1 and CDR2 (germline): SNHLY, FYNNEI. V was trimmed by 0 bases and J by 9 bases, leaving 6 bases between them. The CDR3 covers 13 residues. As DNA, the CDR3 is TGTGCCAGCAGTGAAGCGCTTCTTTCACCCCTCCACTTT. Its protein product is CASSEALLSPLHF.

V and J are TRBV14 and TRBJ2-6; TRBD1 is a possible D gene (6 bases). V lost 1 base, J lost 2 bases, and 21 bases lay in between. The CDR3 is made up of 20 amino acids. Per germline, CDR1 SGHDN and CDR2 FVKESK. DNA for the CDR3: TGTGCCAGCAGCCAAGGTTTAGGGGACACACTACTCGCTGGGGCCAACGTCCTGACTTTC. Protein product: CASSQGLGDTLLAGANVLTF.

With respect to this clone: The identical CDR3 is also encoded by other nucleotide sequences in the sample. Here the CDR3 DNA reads TGTGCCAGCAGTTTGGGGGGGCGAACTGAAGCTTTCTTT. Its translation is CASSLGGRTEAFF. This rearrangement joins TRBV12-3 or TRBV12-4 to TRBJ1-1, with a weak D call TRBD1 (6 bases). Trimming took off 3 bases at V and 5 bases at J, with 10 bases between the two ends. CDR3 length equals 13 residues.

The chain uses TRBV11-2 and TRBJ2-7; 10 bases line up with TRBD1. V was clipped by 2 bases and J by 3 bases; unmatched bases: 4. CDR3 size: 15 residues. CDR1 is SGHAT and CDR2 is FQNNGV in the germline V gene. This chain's CDR3 is CASSLSDRGSYEQYV. In DNA, the CDR3 is TGTGCCAGCAGCTTATCGGACAGGGGGAGCTACGAGCAGTACGTC.

V gene TRBV27 combines with J gene TRBJ1-5; D call uncertain. Germline loops: CDR1 MNHEY, CDR2 SMNVEV (reference sequence). The CDR3 totals 16 residues. The V and J ends lost 3 bases and 1 base respectively, with 13 bases between them. This chain's CDR3 is CASSFVGGMSNQPQHF. CDR3 DNA: TGTGCCAGCAGTTTTGTAGGAGGGATGAGCAATCAGCCCCAGCATTTT.

J is TRBJ1-6 and V is TRBV10-3; 8 bases line up with TRBD1. This CDR3 region has 14 residues. Losses at the gene ends were 6 bases for V and 8 bases for J; bases not matched to a gene: 6. Per germline, CDR1 ENHRY and CDR2 SYGVKD. In DNA, the CDR3 is TGTGCCATCAGACAGGGGGTCTGGGATTCACCCCTCCACTTT. This encodes CAIRQGVWDSPLHF.

This chain uses TRBV29-1 with TRBJ1-5; tentative D call: TRBD1 (6 bases). There are 13 residues in the CDR3. Germline lookup yields CDR1 SQVTM and CDR2 ANQGSEA. The V end lost 4 bases, the J end lost 3 bases, and 10 bases lay between the germline ends. As DNA, the CDR3 is TGCAGCGTTGCAACAGGGTTCAATCAGCCCCAGCATTTT. Its translation: CSVATGFNQPQHF.

The chain combines TRBV5-6 with TRBJ1-6; D remains unclear. V lost 0 bases to trimming and J lost 0 bases, with 13 bases between them. The CDR3 is 18 amino acids. The germline V gene has CDR1 SGHDT and CDR2 YYEEEE. The CDR3 DNA follows: TGTGCCAGCAGCTTGGAGCTGGATCACAGCTCCTATAATTCACCCCTCCACTTT. Its protein is CASSLELDHSSYNSPLHF.

This sequence joins TRBV3-1 (or the pseudogene TRBV3-2) and TRBJ1-1; D unresolved. CDR1 and CDR2 from the germline V gene are LGHDT and YNNKEL (reference sequence). V gave up 1 base and J gave up 5 bases, with 11 bases separating them. The CDR3 sequence is 14 residues long. The CDR3 spells CASSQGISRTEAFF. As DNA, the CDR3 is TGTGCCAGCAGCCAAGGGATTTCGAGGACTGAAGCTTTCTTT.

The rearrangement joins TRBV9 to TRBJ2-7; the D gene is possibly TRBD2 (6 bases). Per the germline V gene, CDR1 is SGDLS and CDR2 is YYNGEE. This CDR3 has 17 amino acids. V shed 3 bases and J shed 3 bases, with 22 bases lying between them. The CDR3 nucleotides read TGTGCCAGCAGCGCAGGTGGGGGGAGCCTACCCATCTACGAGCAGTACTTC. Translating gives CASSAGGGSLPIYEQYF.

The chain combines TRBV6-5 with TRBJ1-2; D perhaps matches TRBD1 (5 bases). Per germline, CDR1 MNHEY and CDR2 SVGAGI. Trimming removed 5 bases from V and 5 bases from J, with 18 bases in between. CDR3 length equals 15 residues. The CDR3 region has the DNA TGTGCCAGCAGTAGGGGTTCGGGGTCCTCGTATGGCTACACCTTC. It encodes CASSRGSGSSYGYTF.

The chain is built from TRBV12-2 and TRBJ2-4; the table assigns TRBD1, which was not confirmed against the DNA. TRBV12-2 is listed as a pseudogene. The length of the CDR3 is 16 residues. This CDR3 is CASRLAWQGKGNIQYF. The DNA for the CDR3 is TGTGCAAGTCGCTTAGCGTGGCAGGGGAAAGGAAACATTCAGTACTTC.

The genes are TRBV7-3 and TRBJ2-2; 11 bases map to TRBD2. The CDR3 has 15 amino acids. Trimming removed 6 bases from V and 6 bases from J; junction bases left unmatched: 6. Germline assignment: CDR1 SGHTA and CDR2 FQGTGA. This CDR3 reads CASSSTSGTSGELFF. The CDR3, as DNA: TGTGCCAGCAGTTCGACTAGCGGGACGTCCGGGGAGCTGTTTTTT.

This clone was seen only once. V and J are TRBV5-1 and TRBJ1-6; 10 nucleotides line up with TRBD1. The CDR3 runs to 15 residues. V lost 5 bases and J lost 1; bases outside the gene matches: 0. The germline gives CDR1 SGHRS, CDR2 YFSETQ. CDR3 in DNA: TGCGCCAGCAGGGGACAGGGGTCCTATAATTCACCCCTCCACTTT. Its protein product is CASRGQGSYNSPLHF.